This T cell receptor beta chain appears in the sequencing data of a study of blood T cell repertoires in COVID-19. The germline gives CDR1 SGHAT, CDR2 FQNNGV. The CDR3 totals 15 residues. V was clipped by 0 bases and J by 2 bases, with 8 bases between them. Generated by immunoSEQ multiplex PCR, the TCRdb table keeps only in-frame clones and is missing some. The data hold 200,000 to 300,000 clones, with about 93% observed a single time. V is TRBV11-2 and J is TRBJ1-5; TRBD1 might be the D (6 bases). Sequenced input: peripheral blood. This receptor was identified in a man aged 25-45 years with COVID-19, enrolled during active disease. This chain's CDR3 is CASSLEGAGNQPQHF. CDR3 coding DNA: TGTGCCAGCAGCTTAGAGGGGGCTGGCAATCAGCCCCAGCATTTT.